The 24 T cell receptor beta chains below were found in one sample sequenced in a study of T-cell memory formation after mild COVID-19. TCRdb independently ran MiXCR on the 5' RACE reads; one entry per CDR3 protein. The data contain roughly 250,000 distinct CDR3 sequences, 16% of them singletons. The sample was PBMCs or a T cell subset sorted from them (not recorded which). Receptors were obtained from a young man who had mild COVID-19 (a few samples of this study predate the infection). Cell type and time point are not known.

The chain joins TRBV29-1 to TRBJ2-2; a possible D gene is TRBD1 (7 bases). CDR1 SQVTM and CDR2 ANQGSEA come from the germline V gene. The CDR3 loop spans 13 amino acids. Trimming left V 3 bases short and J 6 bases short, with 11 bases between. The CDR3 reads CSVDTGEAGELFF. The CDR3 nucleotides read TGCAGCGTTGACACAGGGGAGGCCGGGGAGCTGTTTTTT.

The table lists this clonotype with a few counts. The chain uses TRBV7-8 and TRBJ2-3; D gene unclear. The CDR3 runs to 15 residues. Per germline, CDR1 SGHVS and CDR2 FQNEAQ. With 5 bases removed from V and 1 base from J, the gap between germline ends came to 13 bases. The CDR3 is CASSPVGFRTDTQYF. CDR3 in DNA: TGTGCCAGCAGCCCTGTCGGATTCCGCACAGATACGCAGTATTTT.

The table lists this clonotype with a few counts. The chain uses TRBV11-2 and TRBJ2-7; D remains ambiguous. The ends were cut back, 1 base at V and 0 bases at J, with 7 bases in the middle. This CDR3 is 14 amino acids long. Germline V CDR1 and CDR2: SGHAT, FQNNGV. The CDR3 DNA reads TGTGCCAGCAGCTTAGGTCCACTCTCCTACGAGCAGTACGTC. This translates into CASSLGPLSYEQYV.

This clonotype was seen more than once but under ten times. The chain recombines TRBV11-2 with TRBJ2-2; unclear D gene. Trimming left V 4 bases short and J 4 bases short, with 7 bases between. CDR1 is SGHAT and CDR2 is FQNNGV in the germline V gene. The CDR3 extends over 13 amino acids. As DNA, the CDR3 is TGTGCCAGCAGCTCAAAAGCCACCGGGGAGCTGTTTTTT. Translation gives CASSSKATGELFF.

CDR3 bases: TGCGCCAGCAGCCAAGGGGCACAGGGGTGGGGTGGCTACACCTTC. Translation: CASSQGAQGWGGYTF. This chain uses TRBV4-3 with TRBJ1-2, with 7 positions matching TRBD1. J was trimmed by 7 bases and V by 1 base; bases with no gene match: 9. This CDR3 comprises 15 residues. Per the germline V gene, CDR1 is LGHNA and CDR2 is YSLEER.

This clonotype was recorded at least ten times. The chain recombines TRBV7-2 with TRBJ1-1; D uncertain. With 5 bases removed from V and 0 bases from J, the gap between germline ends came to 13 bases. This CDR3 has 15 amino acids. CDR1 and CDR2 (germline): SGHTA, FQGNSA. CDR3 region: CASSLSGSMNTEAFF. CDR3 sequence (DNA): TGTGCCAGCAGCCTCAGCGGAAGCATGAACACTGAAGCTTTCTTT.

The chain combines TRBV5-6 with TRBJ2-2; 10 bases line up with TRBD1. V dropped 4 bases and J dropped 3; count of bases not matched to a gene: 15. CDR3 length equals 19 residues. Per the germline V gene, CDR1 is SGHDT and CDR2 is YYEEEE. CDR3 DNA sequence: TGTGCCAGCAGCCGACTATTCCTCACCGGGACAGGGGACACCGGGGAGCTGTTTTTT. It is translated as CASSRLFLTGTGDTGELFF.

V is TRBV2 and J is TRBJ2-4; 7 positions agree with TRBD1. Looked up from germline, CDR1 is SNHLY and CDR2 is FYNNEI. Trimming removed 8 bases from V and 5 bases from J; junction bases left unmatched: 9. The CDR3 has 14 residues. The CDR3 here is CASQRRTGENIQYF. CDR3 sequence (DNA): TGTGCCAGCCAAAGGAGGACAGGTGAAAACATTCAGTACTTC.

This clonotype showed up just a few times. V usage is TRBV12-3 or TRBV12-4 and J usage is TRBJ2-5; D remains ambiguous. V shed 5 bases and J shed 4 bases, with 11 bases lying between them. CDR3 size: 13 residues. The CDR3, as DNA: TGTGCCAGCAGTCGTCCCCCCCCAGAGACCCAGTACTTC. Translation: CASSRPPPETQYF.

The rearrangement uses TRBV7-2 and TRBJ2-1, with D hard to call. CDR3 length equals 9 residues. Trimming took 1 base from V and 13 from J, leaving 2 bases between them. Germline V gene lookup returns CDR1 SGHTA and CDR2 FQGNSA. In DNA, the CDR3 is TGTGCCAGCAGCTTAGGACAGTTCTTC. Encoded protein: CASSLGQFF. The whole variable domain, remainder taken from reference TRBV7-2 and TRBJ2-1, is GAGVSQSPSNKVTEKGKDVELRCDPISGHTALYWYRQSLGQGLEFLIYFQGNSAPDKSGLPSDRFSAERTGGSVSTLTIQRTQQEDSAVYLCASSLGQFFGPGTRLTVL.

The chain has TRBV6-2 or TRBV6-3 and TRBJ2-7; 7 bases line up with TRBD1. The CDR3 has 15 residues. Germline CDR1 reads MNHEY; CDR2 reads SVGEGT. The junction had 12 bases not matched to a gene; V was cut back by 7 bases and J by 3 bases. The CDR3 region has the DNA TGTGCCAGCACCCCCTCACCGGGACAGTTCTACGAGCAGTACGTC. Translating it yields CASTPSPGQFYEQYV.

The rearrangement joins TRBV5-1 to TRBJ2-1; 7 bases are a match to TRBD1. Germline lookup yields CDR1 SGHRS and CDR2 YFSETQ. V shed 5 bases, J shed 2 bases, and the junction held 4 bases outside the gene matches. CDR3 length: 14 amino acids. The CDR3 loop reads CASSMGTAYNEQFF. The CDR3 DNA follows: TGCGCCAGCAGTATGGGGACAGCCTACAATGAGCAGTTCTTC.

The gene calls are TRBV12-3 or TRBV12-4 and TRBJ2-3, with a possible D match to TRBD2 (5 bases). The V end was cut by 7 bases, the J end by 6 bases, with 11 bases between. The CDR3 has 12 amino acids. The CDR3 bases are TGTGCCAGCACCCTCGGCGGGGATACGCAGTATTTT. Its protein is CASTLGGDTQYF.

This clonotype showed up just a few times. V and J are TRBV12-3 or TRBV12-4 and TRBJ2-5; 11 bases are a match to TRBD2. The CDR3 sequence is 16 residues long. V lost 5 bases and J lost 7; bases outside the gene matches: 12. The DNA of the CDR3 is TGTGCCAGCAGTCCCCCCACTAGCGGGGGTTTGGGGACCCAGTACTTC. It codes for CASSPPTSGGLGTQYF.

The rearrangement joins TRBV20-1 to TRBJ1-3; D is ambiguous. CDR3 size: 15 residues. Germline V gene data show CDR1 as DFQATT and CDR2 as SNEGSKA (reference sequence). V was cut by 3 bases and J by 2 bases, with 14 bases left in between. The CDR3 region has the DNA TGCAGTGCTAGCGGGTTAAGAGAAGCTGGAAACACCATATATTTT. Encoded protein: CSASGLREAGNTIYF.

The V and J genes are TRBV4-2 and TRBJ2-1; 8 bases line up with TRBD2. Germline CDR1 LGHNA, CDR2 YNFKEQ. Trimming at V came to 4 bases and at J to 5 bases, leaving 7 bases not matched to a gene. The CDR3 runs 15 residues. DNA for the CDR3: TGTGCCAGCAGCCCTCGACAAGCGGGGGACAATGAGCAGTTCTTC. Amino acid sequence: CASSPRQAGDNEQFF.

The chain employs TRBV27 and TRBJ1-5, with 10 bases aligning to TRBD1. Germline V lookup: CDR1 MNHEY, CDR2 SMNVEV (reference sequence). V gave up 4 bases and J gave up 2 bases; unmatched junction bases: 8. This CDR3 spans 17 amino acids. Here the CDR3 reads CASSSPRDRGGNQPQHF. In nucleotides, the CDR3 is TGTGCCAGCAGTTCCCCTCGGGACAGGGGAGGCAATCAGCCCCAGCATTTT.

This sequence joins TRBV5-6 and TRBJ2-5, with unresolved D. The germline gives CDR1 SGHDT, CDR2 YYEEEE. The CDR3 covers 14 residues. Trimming took 3 bases from V and 5 from J, leaving 14 bases between them. The CDR3 reads CASSWGSFAETQYF. CDR3 coding DNA: TGTGCCAGCAGCTGGGGATCATTCGCGGAGACCCAGTACTTC.

The CDR3 DNA is TGTGCCAGCAGCCGAACGACGGGGCAGCCTGAGCAGTTCTTC. Its protein is CASSRTTGQPEQFF. The genes are TRBV5-4 and TRBJ2-1; perhaps D is TRBD1 or TRBD2 (5 bases each). The CDR3 contains 14 residues. Per the germline V gene, CDR1 is SGHNT and CDR2 is YYREEE (reference sequence). V lost 4 bases and J 9 bases, leaving 17 bases between the germline ends.

The chain carries TRBV12-3 or TRBV12-4 and TRBJ1-2, with D possibly TRBD1 on 5 matching bases. V lost 6 bases, J lost 6 bases, and 8 bases lay in between. This CDR3 comprises 11 residues. The CDR3 DNA follows: TGTGCCAGCAGCTTGGGGGATGGCTACACCTTC. Its translation: CASSLGDGYTF.

The V gene is TRBV28, the J gene TRBJ2-1; unclear D gene. The CDR3 consists of 12 residues. Germline V gene sequence: CDR1 MDHEN, CDR2 SYDVKM. Trimming left V 2 bases short and J 6 bases short, with 5 bases between. The CDR3 coding sequence is TGTGCCAGCAGTTTAAGCCGCAATGAGCAGTTCTTC. Amino acid sequence: CASSLSRNEQFF.

The chain employs TRBV5-1 and TRBJ2-7; TRBD1 agrees at 10 bases. V was clipped by 1 base and J by 9 bases; unmatched bases: 10. CDR3 size: 15 residues. Germline CDR1 reads SGHRS; CDR2 reads YFSETQ. The CDR3 spells CASSLWDRGVRGQYF. CDR3 sequence (DNA): TGCGCCAGCAGCTTGTGGGACAGGGGCGTACGCGGGCAGTACTTC. The full variable domain, completed using reference TRBV5-1 and TRBJ2-7, is KAGVTQTPRYLIKTRGQQVTLSCSPISGHRSVSWYQQTPGQGLQFLFEYFSETQRNKGNFPGRFSGRQFSNSRSEMNVSTLELGDSALYLCASSLWDRGVRGQYFGPGTRLTVT.

This clonotype appeared a few times. J is TRBJ1-4 and V is TRBV7-2, with D possibly matching TRBD1 (6 bases). V lost 6 bases, J lost 4 bases, and 18 bases lay in between. The CDR3 is 16 residues long. Germline values: CDR1 SGHTA, CDR2 FQGNSA. The CDR3 bases are TGTGCCAGCAGGAAGACAGGAGTATCAAGTAATGAAAAACTGTTTTTT. Translated, it gives CASRKTGVSSNEKLFF.

This clonotype was counted a few times. At one of its ends the junction is not consistent with the germline gene, which may arise from a read error. The J gene is TRBJ2-2, the V gene TRBV18, with 7 nucleotides matching TRBD1. The germline gives CDR1 KGHSH, CDR2 LQKENI. The CDR3 loop spans 15 amino acids. The DNA for the CDR3 is TGTGCCAGCTCATCCCCGGGACAGAACTCCGGGGAGCTGTTTTTT. Encoded protein: CASSSPGQNSGELFF.